The next 30 T cell receptor beta chains were all read from a single sample in a study of OX40 agonist ivuxolimab in advanced cancers. Libraries were prepared by immunoSEQ multiplex PCR; TCRdb keeps only in-frame clonotypes and omits some of them. The sample yields 80,000 to 100,000 clones, 94% seen once. This specimen consisted of CD4+ or CD8+ T cells sorted from blood, obtained in a trial of the OX40 agonist ivuxolimab. These receptors all stem from an adult with an advanced solid tumor such as melanoma, head and neck, liver or kidney cancer.

As concerns this clone: One end of the junction varies from germline; a read error may be responsible. The chain uses TRBV5-1 and TRBJ1-2; weak D call: TRBD1 (6 bases). The CDR3 loop spans 12 amino acids. CDR1 is SGHRS, CDR2 YFSETQ, per germline. In nucleotides, the CDR3 is TGTGCCAGCAGCCCGAGGGGGGATGGCTACACCTTC. This sequence encodes CASSPRGDGYTF.

The chain has TRBV10-1 and TRBJ2-4; TRBD2 is a possible D gene (7 bases). There are 15 residues in the CDR3. V was pared by 3 bases and J by 5 bases, with 14 bases between. Germline values: CDR1 WNHNN, CDR2 SYGVQD (reference sequence). The CDR3 DNA reads TGCGCCAGCAGTGAAGGGGGGGGGCCCCAAAACATTCAGTACTTC. Its protein is CASSEGGGPQNIQYF.

The chain combines TRBV2 with TRBJ1-1; 7 positions match TRBD1. This CDR3 has 14 amino acids. V gave up 6 bases and J gave up 4 bases; unmatched junction bases: 8. Germline assignment: CDR1 SNHLY and CDR2 FYNNEI. The CDR3 sequence: CASRRQGLGTEAFF. The DNA for the CDR3 is TGTGCCAGCAGAAGACAGGGTCTGGGCACTGAAGCTTTCTTT.

The chain is built from TRBV19 and TRBJ1-6; 8 bases are shared with TRBD1. The CDR3 covers 17 residues. The trim removed 1 base at V and 3 bases at J, leaving 5 bases unmatched. The germline V gene has CDR1 LNHDA and CDR2 SQIVND (reference sequence). CDR3 nucleotide sequence: TGTGCCAGTAGTATAGTCCTCGACAGGGGCTATAATTCACCCCTCCACTTT. This gives the protein CASSIVLDRGYNSPLHF.

This clone was observed a single time. The chain recombines TRBV9 with TRBJ1-2, with D possibly TRBD1 on 5 matching bases. The CDR3 sequence is 15 residues long. CDR1 is SGDLS, CDR2 YYNGEE, per germline. The ends were cut back, 5 bases at V and 2 bases at J, with 16 bases in the middle. CDR3 sequence: CASSPSTTGNYGYTF. The CDR3 DNA reads TGTGCCAGCAGTCCCTCTACTACAGGAAACTATGGCTACACCTTC.

The J gene is TRBJ2-5, the V gene TRBV11-3; 8 bases line up with TRBD2. The CDR3 is 12 amino acids. V shed 5 bases and J 4 bases; nucleotides not matched to a gene: 0. Germline values: CDR1 SGHNT, CDR2 YENEEA. This chain's CDR3 is CASSRGGETQYF. The CDR3 coding sequence is TGTGCCAGCAGCCGGGGGGGAGAGACCCAGTACTTC. Filled out from reference TRBV11-3 and TRBJ2-5, the complete variable domain reads EAGVVQSPRYKIIEKKQPVAFWCNPISGHNTLYWYLQNLGQGPELLIRYENEEAVDDSQLPKDRFSAERLKGVDSTLKIQPAELGDSAVYLCASSRGGETQYFGPGTRLLVL.

The count of this clone is one. The chain combines TRBV2 with TRBJ2-6; D gene ambiguous. The germline V and J ends were trimmed by 11 bases and 0 bases, with 14 bases remaining between them. The CDR3 extends over 15 amino acids. From germline, CDR1 is SNHLY and CDR2 FYNNEI. The CDR3: CASTPNPSGANVLTF. The CDR3 region has the DNA TGTGCCTCCACACCCAACCCCTCTGGGGCCAACGTCCTGACTTTC.

The DNA of the CDR3 is TGTGCCAGCAGCCCGGGGACAGGGGGCAACTACGAGCAGTACTTC. The encoded protein is CASSPGTGGNYEQYF. The rearrangement uses TRBV7-9 and TRBJ2-7, with 12 bases matching TRBD1. The CDR3 covers 15 residues. The germline CDR1 and CDR2 sequences are SEHNR and FQNEAQ (reference sequence). Trimming took 5 bases from V and 3 from J; bases not matched to a gene: 5. The full variable domain, completed using reference TRBV7-9 and TRBJ2-7, is DTGVSQNPRHKITKRGQNVTFRCDPISEHNRLYWYRQTLGQGPEFLTYFQNEAQLEKSRLLSDRFSAERPKGSFSTLEIQRTEQGDSAMYLCASSPGTGGNYEQYFGPGTRLTVT.

The chain links TRBV7-9 to TRBJ1-4; D ambiguous. Per the germline V gene, CDR1 is SEHNR and CDR2 is FQNEAQ (reference sequence). The CDR3 runs 14 residues. V was pared by 5 bases and J by 3 bases, with 10 bases between. DNA of the CDR3: TGTGCCAGCAGCGATGGGATCCCTAATGAAAAACTGTTTTTT. This gives the protein CASSDGIPNEKLFF.

This clone turned up a few times. The CDR3 region is CASSDRRGDEQYF. In DNA, the CDR3 is TGCGCCAGCAGTGATCGTCGCGGGGACGAGCAGTACTTC. The V gene is TRBV10-1, the J gene TRBJ2-7; possible D gene TRBD2, 6 bases. CDR3 size: 13 residues. The ends were cut back, 3 bases at V and 5 bases at J, with 11 bases in the middle. CDR1 and CDR2 (germline): WNHNN, SYGVQD (reference sequence).

The J gene is TRBJ2-1, the V gene TRBV28; TRBD2 matches 7 bases. The germline CDR1 and CDR2 sequences are MDHEN and SYDVKM. V shed 5 bases, J shed 4 bases, and the junction held 5 bases outside the gene matches. This CDR3 region has 14 residues. CDR3 nucleotide sequence: TGTGCCAGCAGTCTAGCGGCCCATTACAATGAGCAGTTCTTC. It specifies CASSLAAHYNEQFF.

This rearrangement joins TRBV7-3 to TRBJ2-7, with TRBD1 matching 11 bases. The CDR3 has 17 amino acids. The junction had 13 bases not matched to a gene; V was cut back by 7 bases and J by 2 bases. Per the germline V gene, CDR1 is SGHTA and CDR2 is FQGTGA. CDR3 DNA sequence: TGTGCCAGCACCCCCCCGTGTGGGGGACAGGGGGCCTACGAGCAGTACTTC. It specifies CASTPPCGGQGAYEQYF.

The chain employs TRBV28 and TRBJ1-3; 12 nucleotides align to TRBD1. This CDR3 has 15 amino acids. CDR1 MDHEN and CDR2 SYDVKM come from the germline V gene. J gave up 8 bases and V 4 bases, and 6 bases lay outside the gene matches. This chain's CDR3 is CASSSAGTGGYTIYF. For the CDR3, the DNA is TGTGCCAGCAGTTCCGCCGGGACAGGGGGCTACACCATATATTTT.

The chain has TRBV5-6 and TRBJ2-1; 12 bases map to TRBD2. CDR3 length: 16 residues. J was trimmed by 9 bases and V by 0 bases; bases with no gene match: 7. CDR1 is SGHDT, CDR2 YYEEEE, per germline. CDR3: CASSLVTSGSLGEQFF. DNA of the CDR3: TGTGCCAGCAGCTTGGTGACTAGCGGGAGCCTGGGTGAGCAGTTCTTC.

The rearrangement links TRBV5-4 to TRBJ2-7; D is unclear. This CDR3 spans 11 amino acids. CDR1 SGHNT and CDR2 YYREEE come from the germline V gene (reference sequence). V was pared by 4 bases and J by 3 bases, with 5 bases between. CDR3: CASSKDYEQYF. CDR3 coding DNA: TGTGCCAGCAGCAAAGACTACGAGCAGTACTTC.

This chain connects TRBV5-6 to TRBJ2-5; 8 nucleotides line up with TRBD1. Germline V lookup: CDR1 SGHDT, CDR2 YYEEEE. With 6 bases clipped from V and 5 bases from J, the junction kept 15 bases outside the gene matches. The CDR3 consists of 16 residues. For the CDR3, the DNA is TGTGCCAGCACCCGCGGTGGGACAGGCGGGGTTGAGACCCAGTACTTC. It codes for CASTRGGTGGVETQYF. Together with reference TRBV5-6 and TRBJ2-5, the CDR3 gives the full variable domain: DAGVTQSPTHLIKTRGQQVTLRCSPKSGHDTVSWYQQALGQGPQFIFQYYEEEERQRGNFPDRFSGHQFPNYSSELNVNALLLGDSALYLCASTRGGTGGVETQYFGPGTRLLVL.

This clone was recorded only once. The gene calls are TRBV4-2 and TRBJ2-3, with D possibly TRBD1 on 6 matching bases. Between the trimmed V and J ends, which lost 0 bases and 6 bases, there was a span of 16 bases. Looked up from germline, CDR1 is LGHNA and CDR2 is YNFKEQ. The CDR3 runs to 16 residues. CDR3 sequence: CASSQDRPGADDTQYF. The CDR3 DNA is TGTGCCAGCAGCCAAGATCGGCCAGGGGCGGATGATACGCAGTATTTT.

V usage is TRBV28 and J usage is TRBJ2-6, with D possibly being TRBD1 (5 bases). CDR1 and CDR2 from the germline V gene are MDHEN and SYDVKM. The CDR3 sequence is 15 residues long. V lost 10 bases and J 0 bases, leaving 13 bases between the germline ends. The CDR3 DNA sequence: TGTGCCACAGGGAACCTGAGCTCTGGGGCCAACGTCCTGACTTTC. As protein: CATGNLSSGANVLTF.

CDR3 in DNA: TGTGCCAGCTCACCACGTCCCGGGACCGACGAGCAGTACTTC. Protein product: CASSPRPGTDEQYF. The genes are TRBV18 and TRBJ2-7, with D tentatively TRBD1 or TRBD2 (5 bases each). Between the trimmed V and J ends, which lost 1 base and 5 bases, there was a span of 12 bases. Germline lookup yields CDR1 KGHSH and CDR2 LQKENI. This CDR3 contains 14 residues.

J is TRBJ2-7 and V is TRBV18, with unresolved D. The germline V gene encodes CDR1 KGHSH and CDR2 LQKENI. V lost 3 bases and J lost 2, with 11 bases in between. The CDR3 covers 14 residues. The CDR3 here is CASSPNPAPYEQYF. Here the CDR3 DNA reads TGTGCCAGCTCACCCAACCCAGCCCCCTACGAGCAGTACTTC.

This clone was seen a single time. The chain joins TRBV6-5 to TRBJ2-7; D not resolved. V was pared by 6 bases and J by 9 bases, with 21 bases between. CDR1 MNHEY and CDR2 SVGAGI come from the germline V gene. This CDR3 is built from 14 residues. CDR3 loop: CASRSPGQRQRQYF. The CDR3 bases are TGTGCCAGCAGATCACCCGGGCAGCGCCAAAGGCAGTACTTC.

The chain links TRBV2 to TRBJ1-5; 7 positions match TRBD1. The CDR3 extends over 14 amino acids. V dropped 6 bases and J dropped 7; count of bases not matched to a gene: 9. The germline V gene has CDR1 SNHLY and CDR2 FYNNEI. The CDR3 nucleotides are TGTGCCAGCAGGACTTACAGGGGTGGGCAGCCCCAGCATTTT. This translates into CASRTYRGGQPQHF.

The CDR3 region has the DNA TGTGCCAGCAGCCCCAAGACATCATTGGGGTATGGCTACACCTTC. Translated, it gives CASSPKTSLGYGYTF. This sequence joins TRBV7-6 and TRBJ1-2, with D unclear. V lost 5 bases, J lost 5 bases, and 18 bases lay in between. The CDR3 has 15 amino acids. CDR1 SGHVS and CDR2 FNYEAQ come from the germline V gene.

This chain connects TRBV19 to TRBJ1-2, with a weak D call TRBD1 (5 bases). The V gene lost 3 bases and the J gene lost 2 bases, with 10 bases spanning the gap. The CDR3 runs to 14 residues. From germline, CDR1 is LNHDA and CDR2 SQIVND (reference sequence). CDR3 amino acids: CASSIQGPNYGYTF. The CDR3 DNA reads TGTGCCAGTAGTATCCAGGGCCCCAACTATGGCTACACCTTC.

The sample holds one count of this clone. The chain uses TRBV7-9 and TRBJ1-1, with D perhaps TRBD1 (6 bases). The V gene's germline CDR1 is SEHNR and CDR2 FQNEAQ (reference sequence). Between the trimmed V and J ends, which lost 4 bases and 0 bases, there was a span of 9 bases. There are 14 residues in the CDR3. CDR3 in amino acids: CASSSGQLNTEAFF. DNA for the CDR3: TGTGCCAGCAGCTCCGGACAGTTGAACACTGAAGCTTTCTTT.

V is TRBV18 and J is TRBJ1-1; no clear D. This CDR3 has 14 amino acids. Deletions cut 0 bases from V and 0 bases from J, with 5 bases between. Germline lookup yields CDR1 KGHSH and CDR2 LQKENI. The CDR3 sequence is CASSPPSMNTEAFF. DNA for the CDR3: TGTGCCAGCTCACCACCCTCGATGAACACTGAAGCTTTCTTT.

The chain carries TRBV7-6 and TRBJ2-1; D possibly matches TRBD1 or TRBD2 (6 bases each). Trimming took 5 bases from V and 8 from J, leaving 22 bases between them. The CDR3 sequence is 16 residues long. Germline CDR1 is SGHVS and CDR2 is FNYEAQ. The CDR3 nucleotides read TGTGCCAGCAGCCCTCATCTTGGTGGGGGGCGAGATGAGCAGTTCTTC. As protein: CASSPHLGGGRDEQFF.

The V call is TRBV7-7, the J call TRBJ1-1; tentative D call: TRBD1 (5 bases). V lost 5 bases and J 6 bases, leaving 19 bases between the germline ends. Germline V CDR1 and CDR2: SSHAT, FNYEAQ (reference sequence). The CDR3 sequence is 15 residues long. The CDR3: CASSPSPGFFAEAFF. The DNA for the CDR3 is TGTGCCAGCAGCCCCTCCCCAGGGTTTTTCGCTGAAGCTTTCTTT.

The CDR3 loop reads CASSLTLNEQFF. CDR3 DNA: TGTGCCAGCAGCCTGACCCTCAATGAGCAGTTCTTC. The chain combines TRBV5-5 with TRBJ2-1; D uncertain. CDR1 and CDR2 (germline): SGHKS, YYEKEE (reference sequence). V was shortened by 4 bases and J by 6 bases, with 8 bases between the two germline ends. CDR3 length: 12 amino acids.

V and J are TRBV10-3 and TRBJ2-6; TRBD1 aligns across 7 bases. V shed 8 bases and J 2 bases; nucleotides not matched to a gene: 6. The CDR3 is made up of 15 amino acids. CDR1 ENHRY and CDR2 SYGVKD come from the germline V gene. As DNA, the CDR3 is TGTGCCATCGGGTTTGACAGGGCTGGGGCCAACGTCCTGACTTTC. Protein product: CAIGFDRAGANVLTF.